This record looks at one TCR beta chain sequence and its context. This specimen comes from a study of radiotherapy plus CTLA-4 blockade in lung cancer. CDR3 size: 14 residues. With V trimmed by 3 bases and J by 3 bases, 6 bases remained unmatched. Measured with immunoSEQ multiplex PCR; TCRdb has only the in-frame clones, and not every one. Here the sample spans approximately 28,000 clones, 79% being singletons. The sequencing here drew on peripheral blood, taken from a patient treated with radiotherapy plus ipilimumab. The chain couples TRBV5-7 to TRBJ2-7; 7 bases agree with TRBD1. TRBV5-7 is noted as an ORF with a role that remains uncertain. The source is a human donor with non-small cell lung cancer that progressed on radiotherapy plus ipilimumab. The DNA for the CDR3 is TGTGCCAGCAGCTCCGACAGGGCTGGCTACGAGCAGTACTTC. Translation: CASSSDRAGYEQYF.